This is a list of T cell receptor beta chains from one sample in a study of shared clonotypes between healthy human individuals. This table comes from immunoSEQ multiplex PCR, and its TCRdb copy is limited to in-frame clones, with some not included. The profile shows roughly 2.2 million clones, 85% to 95% of them singletons. The sequenced sample consisted of naive CD4+ T cells from PBMCs. These receptors all stem from a man aged 18 to 35 in good health. Some clones in this sample may be carry-over from other donors' samples. CDR3s leave out the opening cysteine and the closing phenylalanine or tryptophan.

j_call v_call cdr3_aa
TRBJ2-7 TRBV19 ASSLSGGGGLAAAYEQY
TRBJ2-7 TRBV30 AWSATSDANEQY
TRBJ2-7 TRBV7-3 ASSPVPQYEQY
TRBJ2-7 TRBV5-4 ASRQGSGTGTYEQY
TRBJ2-2 TRBV5-1 ASSQTLTGELF
TRBJ1-5 TRBV30 AWSGAYSNQPQH
TRBJ1-5 TRBV10-2 ASSVESFGNQPQH
TRBJ1-2 TRBV10-3 AIRSDRGNYGYT
TRBJ1-4 TRBV5-1 ASNSGREEKLF
TRBJ2-2 TRBV6-4 ASSVVHSTNTGELF
TRBJ2-5 TRBV29-1 SVEGQGQETQY
TRBJ2-7 TRBV2 ASSGLAGGRYEQY
TRBJ2-7 TRBV14 ASSQDFGVYEQY
TRBJ1-2 TRBV9 ASSVGTGNYGYT
TRBJ2-4 TRBV5-1 ASSRFGQGHIQY
TRBJ1-1 TRBV9 ASSVRQGEYTEAF
TRBJ1-2 TRBV5-4 ASSLAASYGYT
TRBJ2-7 TRBV19 ASSAPGGRGTYEQY
TRBJ2-7 TRBV4-2 ASSARDRQAPYEQY
TRBJ2-3 TRBV7-3 ASSLTLAGVDTQY
TRBJ1-2 TRBV19 ASSIRDRSSGYT
TRBJ1-1 TRBV5-4 ASSRVGWGAVGTEAF
TRBJ2-1 TRBV5-1 ASSHIDTLGRGRNEQF
TRBJ2-2 TRBV30 AWDRGRNTGELF
TRBJ1-1 TRBV28 ASNPKGRGTEAF
TRBJ1-2 TRBV4-1 ASSQGGGRTNYGYT
TRBJ1-1 TRBV28 ATNGGRNAEAF
TRBJ1-1 TRBV6-1 ASKWAGGTNTEAF
TRBJ1-1 TRBV27 ASILIWTGGTMNTEAF
TRBJ2-5 TRBV20-1 SAPETQY
TRBJ1-2 TRBV7-8 ASSSSTGDYGYT
TRBJ2-7 TRBV2 ASRVTGDDEQY
TRBJ2-7 TRBV4-1 ASSQPTSGAYEQY
TRBJ2-1 TRBV10-3 AISVRGEYNEQF